The 19 T cell receptor beta chains below all came from one sample that was sequenced in a study of blood T cells in healthy people across ages. The second PCR ran roughly 6 to 11 cycles with a sample-barcoded 5' primer and J-beta primers. TCRdb passed the 5' RACE reads through MiXCR, listing each CDR3 protein once. The sample lists some 1.7 million distinct CDR3 sequences, roughly 28% occurring once. The sequencing input was blood. Receptors were obtained from a woman aged 25 to 39 in good health.

This clonotype has ten or more counts. The chain recombines TRBV10-3 with TRBJ2-7; 8 nucleotides align to TRBD2. Germline V gives CDR1 ENHRY, CDR2 SYGVKD. The CDR3 covers 16 residues. V trimming: 0 bases; J trimming: 5 bases; junction bases outside the gene matches: 9. The CDR3 spells CAISESESGSRHEQYF. The CDR3 coding sequence is TGTGCCATCAGTGAGTCCGAAAGCGGGAGTCGACACGAGCAGTACTTC.

This clonotype appeared many times. The CDR3 region is CASADNEQFF. DNA for the CDR3: TGTGCCAGCGCGGACAATGAGCAGTTCTTC. The chain is built from TRBV12-3 or TRBV12-4 and TRBJ2-1, with no clear D. V dropped 8 bases and J dropped 5 bases, with 4 bases sitting between them. This CDR3 contains 10 residues.

This clonotype was seen only a few times. The DNA for the CDR3 is TGTGCCAGCAGCCAAGAAACACAGGGCAATTCACCCCTCCACTTT. Protein product: CASSQETQGNSPLHF. The chain uses TRBV4-2 and TRBJ1-6; D is perhaps TRBD1 (6 bases). Germline assignment: CDR1 LGHNA and CDR2 YNFKEQ. This CDR3 spans 15 amino acids. The V end lost 0 bases, the J end lost 7 bases, and 10 bases lay between the germline ends.

This clonotype was detected only a few times. This chain uses TRBV9 with TRBJ1-1; TRBD1 agrees at 7 bases. Trimming cost V 4 bases and J 3 bases; bases outside gene matches: 9. The CDR3 extends over 15 amino acids. CDR1 and CDR2 from the germline V gene are SGDLS and YYNGEE. As DNA, the CDR3 is TGTGCCAGCAGCCCTCGACAGGGCATGTACACTGAAGCTTTCTTT. This encodes CASSPRQGMYTEAFF.

Regarding this clonotype: An end of the junction differs from the germline gene, which may be a read error. The J gene is TRBJ2-1, the V gene TRBV7-2, with 9 positions matching TRBD2. The CDR3 loop spans 18 amino acids. Per germline, CDR1 SGHTA and CDR2 FQGNSA. CDR3: CAISPPGVRTSAYNEQFF. CDR3 nucleotides: TGTGCCATCAGCCCTCCGGGAGTCCGGACTAGCGCGTACAATGAGCAGTTCTTC.

There are many counts of this clonotype. The V call is TRBV29-1, the J call TRBJ1-4, with 11 bases identical to TRBD1. V was pared by 5 bases and J by 10 bases, with 15 bases of the junction left unmatched. The germline gives CDR1 SQVTM, CDR2 ANQGSEA. The CDR3 runs 16 residues. CDR3 in DNA: TGCAGCGTTCGCCCGGGACAGGGGGAAGGAGGTGGAAAACTGTTTTTT. This sequence encodes CSVRPGQGEGGGKLFF. Together with reference TRBV29-1 and TRBJ1-4, the CDR3 gives the full variable domain: SAVISQKPSRDICQRGTSLTIQCQVDSQVTMMFWYRQQPGQSLTLIATANQGSEATYESGFVIDKFPISRPNLTFSTLTVSNMSPEDSSIYLCSVRPGQGEGGGKLFFGSGTQLSVL.

Concerning this clonotype: This sequence may be a read error, since a much larger clone differs from it by one base. This chain connects TRBV2 to TRBJ2-5, with TRBD2 matching 13 bases. Judging by the DNA end, TRBJ2-7 fits better; the J call may be wrong. Germline V CDR1 and CDR2: SNHLY, FYNNEI. The CDR3 extends over 13 amino acids. Here the CDR3 DNA reads TGTGCCACCACTAGCGGGGGGGTCTACGAGCAGTACTTC. Encoded protein: CATTSGGVYEQYF.

CDR3 amino acids: CARKTSEGGPYEQYF. CDR3 in DNA: TGTGCCAGAAAGACCTCAGAGGGGGGCCCCTACGAGCAGTACTTC. The chain employs TRBV6-5 and TRBJ2-7; possibly TRBD1 or TRBD2 for D (6 bases each). CDR1 MNHEY and CDR2 SVGAGI come from the germline V gene. The germline V and J ends were trimmed by 9 bases and 2 bases, with 20 bases remaining between them. CDR3 length: 15 residues.

The table lists this clonotype with many counts. The chain combines TRBV7-2 with TRBJ2-1; 9 nucleotides match TRBD1. Germline loops: CDR1 SGHTA, CDR2 FQGNSA. After removal of 6 bases from V and 8 bases from J, the junction contained 8 bases not matched to a gene. The CDR3 is 14 residues long. CDR3: CASRGTGMSDEQFF. The CDR3 DNA is TGTGCCAGCAGAGGGACAGGGATGTCGGATGAGCAGTTCTTC. Filled out from reference TRBV7-2 and TRBJ2-1, the complete variable domain reads GAGVSQSPSNKVTEKGKDVELRCDPISGHTALYWYRQSLGQGLEFLIYFQGNSAPDKSGLPSDRFSAERTGGSVSTLTIQRTQQEDSAVYLCASRGTGMSDEQFFGPGTRLTVL.

V is TRBV27 and J is TRBJ2-1, with a weak D call TRBD2 (7 bases). The tail of the sequence fits TRBJ2-7 better, so the J call may be wrong. CDR3 size: 17 residues. In germline, CDR1 is MNHEY, CDR2 SMNVEV (reference sequence). The CDR3, as DNA: TGTGCCAGCAGTTTATTTTTAAGGGGGGGGAGTTACAATGAGCAGTACTTC. As protein: CASSLFLRGGSYNEQYF.

A note on this clonotype: This may arise from a read error, as a much more abundant clone is one base away. The rearrangement joins TRBV6-2 or TRBV6-3 to TRBJ2-1; 8 nucleotides agree with TRBD2. The CDR3 sequence is 13 residues long. Germline CDR1 and CDR2: MNHEY and SVGEGT. Written as DNA, the CDR3 is TGTGCCAGCAAGCTAGCGGGTGGCAATGAGCAGTGCTTC. This encodes CASKLAGGNEQCF.

CDR3 sequence: CASTTTGYGAWGQFF. CDR3 bases: TGTGCCAGCACCACGACAGGGTACGGGGCGTGGGGGCAGTTCTTC. The rearrangement uses TRBV28 and TRBJ2-1; 7 bases align to TRBD1. The germline gives CDR1 MDHEN, CDR2 SYDVKM. After removal of 7 bases from V and 12 bases from J, the junction contained 18 bases not matched to a gene. There are 15 residues in the CDR3.

Note on this clonotype: This sequence may be a read error, since a much larger clone differs from it by one base. The chain has TRBV20-1 and TRBJ2-1; 10 bases match TRBD1. The CDR3 runs 13 residues. The V segment lost 3 bases and the J segment 10 bases; nucleotides outside the gene matches: 6. Germline V gene lookup returns CDR1 DFQATT and CDR2 SNEGSKA (reference sequence). Written as DNA, the CDR3 is TGCAGTGCTAGTGGGACAGGGGCGCGAGAGCAGTTCTTC. It yields the protein CSASGTGAREQFF.

As concerns this clonotype: A junction boundary mismatches the germline segment, possibly from a read error. J is TRBJ2-6 and V is TRBV3-1; 10 nucleotides match TRBD2. Germline values: CDR1 LGHDT, CDR2 YNNKEL (reference sequence). CDR3 length: 18 residues. This CDR3 reads CASSQVASGGSGANVLTF. CDR3 DNA sequence: TGTGCTAGCAGCCAAGTCGCTAGCGGGGGCTCTGGGGCCAACGTCCTGACTTTC.

Comment on this clonotype: Relative to the germline gene, one junction end is altered; a read error may explain this. CDR3 sequence (DNA): TGTACCAGCCCACCTGGGGCAAACGAGCAGTACTTC. Translated: CTSPPGANEQYF. The V gene is TRBV18, the J gene TRBJ2-7, with D maybe TRBD1 (5 bases). The CDR3 sequence is 12 residues long. Germline lookup yields CDR1 KGHSH and CDR2 LQKENI.

The rearrangement uses TRBV7-9 and TRBJ1-1; D is unresolved. The CDR3 has 14 residues. The V gene lost 10 bases and the J gene lost 0 bases, with 15 bases spanning the gap. CDR1 and CDR2 (germline): SEHNR, FQNEAQ (reference sequence). The CDR3 sequence is CATSPGGMNTEAFF. In nucleotides, the CDR3 is TGTGCCACATCTCCTGGAGGGATGAACACTGAAGCTTTCTTT.

A note on this clonotype: An end of the junction does not agree with germline; a read error may underlie this. The rearrangement joins TRBV2 to TRBJ2-7, with a tentative D call TRBD2 (6 bases). Germline V gene data show CDR1 as SNHLY and CDR2 as FYNNEI. The CDR3 loop spans 15 amino acids. The CDR3 DNA follows: TGTGCCAGCCGGACTACTAGCCAAACATCCTACGGGCAGTACTTC. Protein: CASRTTSQTSYGQYF.

In its sample, this clonotype was seen many times. V is TRBV27 and J is TRBJ1-2, with TRBD1 as a possible D gene (5 bases). Germline V gene lookup returns CDR1 MNHEY and CDR2 SMNVEV (reference sequence). Deletions cut 2 bases from V and 6 bases from J, with 19 bases between. This CDR3 comprises 16 residues. The CDR3: CASSLSLPGKVHGYTF. In DNA form, the CDR3 reads TGTGCCAGCAGTTTAAGTCTGCCAGGGAAGGTTCATGGCTACACCTTC.

This clonotype was observed a handful of times. The gene calls are TRBV28 and TRBJ2-2; D call uncertain. Trimming pared 9 bases from V and 3 bases from J, leaving 20 bases between. The CDR3 contains 16 residues. Germline V gene sequence: CDR1 MDHEN, CDR2 SYDVKM. CDR3 bases: TGTGCCAGTGGCCCCGAGACTGACTGGGACACCGGGGAGCTGTTTTTT. Its translation is CASGPETDWDTGELFF.